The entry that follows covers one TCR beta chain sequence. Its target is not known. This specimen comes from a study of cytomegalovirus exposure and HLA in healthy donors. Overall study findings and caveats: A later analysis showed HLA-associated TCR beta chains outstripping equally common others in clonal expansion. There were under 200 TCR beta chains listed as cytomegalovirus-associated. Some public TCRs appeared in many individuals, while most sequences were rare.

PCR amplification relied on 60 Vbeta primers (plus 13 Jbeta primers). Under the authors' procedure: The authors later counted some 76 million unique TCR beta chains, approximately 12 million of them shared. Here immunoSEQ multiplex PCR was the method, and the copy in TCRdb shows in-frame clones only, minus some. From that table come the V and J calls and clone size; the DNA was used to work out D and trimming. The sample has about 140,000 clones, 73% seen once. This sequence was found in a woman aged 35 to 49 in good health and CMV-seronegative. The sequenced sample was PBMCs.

As DNA, the CDR3 is TGTGCCAGCAGCTCAGTACCCGGACTAGCGGAAAGCACAGATACGCAGTATTTT. This gives the protein CASSSVPGLAESTDTQYF. The V call is TRBV7-9, the J call TRBJ2-3, with 10 bases identical to TRBD2. The CDR3 is 18 residues long. V trimming: 4 bases; J trimming: 0 bases; junction bases outside the gene matches: 10. CDR1 is SEHNR, CDR2 FQNEAQ, per germline (reference sequence).